This T cell receptor beta chain originates from a study of T cells in localized non-small cell lung cancer. Study-wide findings and caveats: Within adjacent lung there appeared a median around 60 of the top 100 tumor clones. Longer overall survival associated with higher blood T cell density; shorter survival with higher adjacent-lung clonality.

Germline V lookup: CDR1 MNHNS, CDR2 SASEGT. This CDR3 has 15 amino acids. Trimming took 3 bases from V and 0 from J, leaving 10 bases between them. Here immunoSEQ multiplex PCR was the method, and the copy in TCRdb shows in-frame clones only, minus some. The sample has 45,000 to 60,000 clones; 70% to 90% are singletons. In regard to this clone: As yet, its antigen is unknown.

Source: PBMCs, taken before any cancer treatment. This chain connects TRBV6-1 to TRBJ2-3; D gene ambiguous. This TCR was sampled from a man aged 40 to 75 with stage II lung adenocarcinoma. CDR3 protein: CASSESGVSTDTQYF. Here the CDR3 DNA reads TGTGCCAGCAGTGAGAGTGGGGTTAGCACAGATACGCAGTATTTT.